Listed below are T cell receptor beta chains from one sample, sequenced in a study of cytotoxic CD8 clonotypes in ibrutinib-treated CLL. TCRdb's copy holds only in-frame clones and misses some; the assay was immunoSEQ multiplex PCR. The table has about 130,000 clones, 80% to 90% seen once. Sample: PBMCs, taken after 24 months of ibrutinib treatment. These receptors were collected from a human donor with chronic lymphocytic leukemia. The CDR3 runs from the conserved cysteine through the conserved F or W. Each record gives: CDR3 DNA, CDR3 protein, J gene, clone size, V gene, D gene. D genes are given only for firm matches. Not all rows give a size; the values are once, few, many and, for expanded clones, a class.

TGCGCCAGCAGCTTACGGGACAGAGACACAGATACGCAGTATTTT	CASSLRDRDTDTQYF	TRBJ2-3	.	TRBV5-1	TRBD1
TGTGCCAGCAGCCCAAGGACAGGGGCGAACTACGAGCAGTACTTC	CASSPRTGANYEQYF	TRBJ2-7	.	TRBV7-9	TRBD1
TGCGCCAGCTCAGACCACAAGAAAGGACAGGGGGCGCCTGGGGCCAACGTCCTGACTTTC	CASSDHKKGQGAPGANVLTF	TRBJ2-6	.	TRBV5-1	TRBD1
TGTGCCAGCAGTTTAAGGCAGGGCTACTATGGCTACACCTTC	CASSLRQGYYGYTF	TRBJ1-2	once	TRBV28	.
TGTGCCAGCAGCTTAACGGCTAGCGGGGCCAATGAGCAGTTCTTC	CASSLTASGANEQFF	TRBJ2-1	.	TRBV7-3	TRBD2
TGCGCCAGCAGCCAATTGACTAGCGCGAACACCGGGGAGCTGTTTTTT	CASSQLTSANTGELFF	TRBJ2-2	.	TRBV4-1	TRBD2
TGTGCCAGCAGCCTGGGGACAGGGAGTACTGAAGCTTTCTTT	CASSLGTGSTEAFF	TRBJ1-1	.	TRBV28	TRBD1
TGTGCCAGCAGCTTCCGACTAGCGGGACTGCAGTACTTC	CASSFRLAGLQYF	TRBJ2-7	.	TRBV7-9	TRBD2
TGTGCCAGCAGTGAAAACCAGGCGGGTGGAGAGACCCAGTACTTC	CASSENQAGGETQYF	TRBJ2-5	.	TRBV25-1	.
TGTGCCAGCAGTTTACAGGGTCAGCCCCAGCATTTT	CASSLQGQPQHF	TRBJ1-5	.	TRBV27	.
TGTGCCAGCAGCTCCCCTTCATCGAGAGAGCAGTACTTC	CASSSPSSREQYF	TRBJ2-7	once	TRBV5-4	.
TGCGCCAGCAGCATCGACAGGGGTGTGTATGGCTACACCTTC	CASSIDRGVYGYTF	TRBJ1-2	.	TRBV5-1	TRBD1
TGTGCCAGCAGCTTGAGGCGGATCCCCTACGAGCAGTACTTC	CASSLRRIPYEQYF	TRBJ2-7	.	TRBV5-6	.
TGTGCCAGCAGCTCCCCTCTTACAGGGAGCTCTGGAAACACCATATATTTT	CASSSPLTGSSGNTIYF	TRBJ1-3	.	TRBV5-4	.
TGTGCCAGCAGTTACTCATCGTATCGGGACGAGCAGTACTTC	CASSYSSYRDEQYF	TRBJ2-7	once	TRBV6-5	.
TGTGCCAGCAGCCCACCGGGACAGGGGTTCTACGAGCAGTACTTC	CASSPPGQGFYEQYF	TRBJ2-7	.	TRBV7-2	TRBD1
TGTGCCAGCAGTTTACAGGGGAATCAGCCCCAGCATTTT	CASSLQGNQPQHF	TRBJ1-5	.	TRBV7-2	TRBD1
TGTGCCAGCAGCACAGGAACTAGCGGGCTCGATACGCAGTATTTT	CASSTGTSGLDTQYF	TRBJ2-3	.	TRBV14	TRBD2
TGTGCCAGCAGTGAAGTTCTGGGACAGGACACAGATACGCAGTATTTT	CASSEVLGQDTDTQYF	TRBJ2-3	.	TRBV6-1	TRBD1
TGTGCCAGCCGTAGGGAAAGCAATCAGCCCCAGCATTTT	CASRRESNQPQHF	TRBJ1-5	.	TRBV6-7	.
TGTGCCTCTAGGGCGAACTCTAATCAGCCCCAGCATTTT	CASRANSNQPQHF	TRBJ1-5	.	TRBV30	.
TGTGCCACCAGCAGGTCTAGCGGGGGGCCCTACAATGAGCAGTTCTTC	CATSRSSGGPYNEQFF	TRBJ2-1	.	TRBV15	TRBD2
TGCGCCAGCAGCCAAGTAGGGAATTGGGCCCTCCACTTT	CASSQVGNWALHF	TRBJ1-6	medium-sized	TRBV4-1	.
TGTGCCAGCAGCTTAGCTCAGGGGCGAAACTATAATTCACCCCTCCACTTT	CASSLAQGRNYNSPLHF	TRBJ1-6	.	TRBV7-9	.
TGTGCCAGCAGTGCTTTTCTAGCGGGAGACCTATCCTACAATGAGCAGTTCTTC	CASSAFLAGDLSYNEQFF	TRBJ2-1	.	TRBV28	TRBD2
TGTGCCAGCAGTGGGGGTTGGGGGGCGATAGATACGCAGTATTTT	CASSGGWGAIDTQYF	TRBJ2-3	.	TRBV2	.
TGCGCCAGCAGCTCGAGGGAGTACGCGATCACCGGGGAGCTGTTTTTT	CASSSREYAITGELFF	TRBJ2-2	.	TRBV5-1	.
TGCGCCAGCAGCTTGTCAGGGGGCAACGAGCAGTACTTC	CASSLSGGNEQYF	TRBJ2-7	.	TRBV5-1	TRBD1
TGTGCCAGCAGCTCCCGGACAGGGGGCCATAATCATGGCTACACCTTC	CASSSRTGGHNHGYTF	TRBJ1-2	.	TRBV11-2	TRBD1
TGTGCCAGCAGCCAAGATAGGGGGCAGTTCTATGGCTACACCTTC	CASSQDRGQFYGYTF	TRBJ1-2	.	TRBV14	TRBD1
TGTGCCAGCAGCCCGGGAGCGGTTGGCTACACCTTC	CASSPGAVGYTF	TRBJ1-2	once	TRBV14	.